One sample yielded the 20 T cell receptor beta chains listed below, sequenced in a study of identical twins (dated by TCRdb to 2015 to 2016). The library was produced with 5' RACE. TCRdb names Illumina HiSeq 2000 as the instrument used. TCRdb handled the public reads itself, with Q25 trimming in fastp and clone calling in MiXCR, and kept productive beta chains. A single entry per CDR3 protein holds the most common genes and DNA from its merged rows. For this sample the table gives 500,000 to 550,000 distinct CDR3 sequences, of which about a fifth were detected only once. The ten largest clonotypes hold 0.45% to 0.5% of the sample. The sample also formed part of further work on yellow fever vaccine responses in identical twins.

What was sequenced was CD4+ T cells sorted from blood. Receptor source: a woman aged 18 to 35 in good health.

The CDR3 reads CASSIPTGFNYGYTF. CDR3 DNA sequence: TGCGCCAGCAGCATTCCCACAGGGTTTAACTATGGCTACACCTTC. This rearrangement joins TRBV5-1 to TRBJ1-2, with D possibly TRBD1 on 6 matching bases. The CDR3 length is 15 residues. V was trimmed by 4 bases and J by 1 base, leaving 14 bases between them. In germline, CDR1 is SGHRS, CDR2 YFSETQ.

This clonotype was seen only a few times. This rearrangement joins TRBV3-1 to TRBJ2-1, with 11 bases lining up with TRBD2. With 7 bases clipped from V and 6 bases from J, the junction kept 14 bases outside the gene matches. The germline CDR1 and CDR2 sequences are LGHDT and YNNKEL (reference sequence). The CDR3 covers 17 residues. CDR3 loop: CASTPLAGGSIVNEQFF. CDR3 in DNA: TGTGCCAGCACCCCCCTAGCGGGAGGCTCGATCGTCAATGAGCAGTTCTTC.

The chain recombines TRBV29-1 with TRBJ1-2; D is perhaps TRBD1 (5 bases). The CDR3 is made up of 12 amino acids. The germline V gene has CDR1 SQVTM and CDR2 ANQGSEA. Trimming left V 6 bases short and J 8 bases short, with 16 bases between. CDR3 DNA: TGCAGCGTCGGGACTCATCTGGGGGGCTACACCTTC. Protein sequence: CSVGTHLGGYTF.

V usage is TRBV3-1 and J usage is TRBJ1-5; D possibly corresponds to TRBD1 (6 bases). The V end lost 5 bases, the J end lost 3 bases, and 11 bases lay between the germline ends. The germline CDR1 and CDR2 sequences are LGHDT and YNNKEL (reference sequence). The CDR3 spans 14 residues. The CDR3 loop reads CASSVDRTNQPQHF. Here the CDR3 DNA reads TGTGCCAGCAGCGTAGACAGGACCAATCAGCCCCAGCATTTT.

This clonotype has a handful of counts. The chain has TRBV4-1 and TRBJ1-1; D remains ambiguous. The germline CDR1 and CDR2 sequences are MGHRA and YSYEKL. This CDR3 is built from 16 residues. Trimming pared 0 bases from V and 6 bases from J, leaving 17 bases between. The CDR3 sequence is CASSQDVILGGAEAFF. CDR3 DNA sequence: TGCGCCAGCAGCCAAGATGTAATTCTGGGTGGCGCTGAAGCTTTCTTT.

This clonotype was found a few times. The chain joins TRBV20-1 to TRBJ2-7; perhaps D is TRBD1 or TRBD2 (6 bases each). This CDR3 has 13 residues. Germline V gene data show CDR1 as DFQATT and CDR2 as SNEGSKA (reference sequence). Trimming left V 6 bases short and J 2 bases short, with 14 bases between. Here the CDR3 DNA reads TGCAGTGCATTGTCGGGGGCAACCTACGAGCAGTACGTC. This translates into CSALSGATYEQYV.

This clonotype was counted once. The chain recombines TRBV3-1 with TRBJ2-1; 12 bases map to TRBD2. CDR3 length equals 15 residues. Looked up from germline, CDR1 is LGHDT and CDR2 is YNNKEL (reference sequence). V lost 4 bases and J lost 6; bases outside the gene matches: 4. The CDR3 region is CASSLTSGRTNEQFF. In DNA form, the CDR3 reads TGTGCCAGCAGCCTGACTAGCGGGAGAACCAATGAGCAGTTCTTC.

The rearrangement joins TRBV3-1 to TRBJ2-1, with 8 bases identical to TRBD1. Germline V gene lookup returns CDR1 LGHDT and CDR2 YNNKEL (reference sequence). The V segment lost 3 bases and the J segment 9 bases; nucleotides outside the gene matches: 13. The length of the CDR3 is 16 residues. The CDR3 DNA sequence: TGTGCCAGCAGCCACTACCCGGGACAGGTGTACTCTGAGCAGTTCTTC. Translated, it gives CASSHYPGQVYSEQFF.

The chain carries TRBV7-3 and TRBJ2-2; TRBD1 agrees at 7 bases. Germline CDR1 SGHTA, CDR2 FQGTGA. This CDR3 comprises 17 residues. V dropped 5 bases and J dropped 1; count of bases not matched to a gene: 10. CDR3 in amino acids: CASSLTAGTENTGELFF. CDR3 DNA sequence: TGTGCCAGCAGCCTGACAGCCGGGACAGAGAACACCGGGGAGCTGTTTTTT.

The V call is TRBV18, the J call TRBJ1-6; D uncertain. Trimming left V 0 bases short and J 5 bases short, with 11 bases between. CDR3 size: 16 residues. Germline CDR1 KGHSH, CDR2 LQKENI. The CDR3 bases are TGTGCCAGCTCACCACCGATCCGCAGGAATAATTCACCCCTCCACTTT. This sequence encodes CASSPPIRRNNSPLHF.

This clonotype was seen a single time. The chain couples TRBV7-9 to TRBJ1-6; no firm D call. Germline V CDR1 and CDR2: SEHNR, FQNEAQ (reference sequence). CDR3 length: 16 amino acids. Deletions cut 3 bases from V and 7 bases from J, with 16 bases between. The CDR3 reads CASSLGGGVRNSPLHF. The CDR3 DNA follows: TGTGCCAGCAGCTTGGGCGGCGGGGTACGCAATTCACCCCTCCACTTT.

This clonotype appeared a few times. This sequence joins TRBV20-1 and TRBJ2-3; 7 nucleotides match TRBD2. Germline V gene lookup returns CDR1 DFQATT and CDR2 SNEGSKA (reference sequence). This CDR3 contains 13 residues. Unmatched junction bases numbered 6, after V lost 1 base and J lost 8 bases. CDR3 amino acids: CSARVGPGGTQYF. CDR3 sequence (DNA): TGCAGTGCTAGAGTGGGACCGGGGGGTACGCAGTATTTT.

The chain uses TRBV11-2 and TRBJ2-2; 9 bases line up with TRBD1. J lost 4 bases, V lost 5 bases, and 14 bases had no gene match. Germline V gene data show CDR1 as SGHAT and CDR2 as FQNNGV. The CDR3 is 18 residues long. The CDR3 sequence is CASSVGEGTGRITGELFF. The CDR3 nucleotides read TGTGCCAGCAGCGTAGGGGAAGGGACAGGGCGGATCACCGGGGAGCTGTTTTTT.

V and J are TRBV2 and TRBJ2-3; 7 bases match TRBD2. Germline lookup yields CDR1 SNHLY and CDR2 FYNNEI. This CDR3 is built from 13 residues. The junction had 4 bases not matched to a gene; V was cut back by 0 bases and J by 10 bases. CDR3 coding DNA: TGTGCCAGCAGTGAAGCAGGGCTAGCGGCGCAGTATTTT. Translated, it gives CASSEAGLAAQYF.

This clonotype turned up a few times. The chain employs TRBV28 and TRBJ2-3; possibly TRBD2 for D (6 bases). CDR3 length: 15 residues. Trimming shortened V by 7 bases and J by 7 bases, and 21 bases separated the two germline ends. Germline V gene data show CDR1 as MDHEN and CDR2 as SYDVKM. In nucleotides, the CDR3 is TGTGCCAGCACCCCGGGACGATGGGAGGTTCATACGCAGTATTTT. Translation: CASTPGRWEVHTQYF.

The chain carries TRBV7-2 and TRBJ2-2; D may be TRBD2 (5 bases). The V gene's germline CDR1 is SGHTA and CDR2 FQGNSA. V gave up 5 bases and J gave up 1 base, with 32 bases separating them. CDR3 length equals 22 residues. CDR3 sequence: CASSTPSRRTPEGWQNTGELFF. Written as DNA, the CDR3 is TGTGCCAGCAGCACGCCTTCGAGGCGGACTCCCGAGGGTTGGCAGAACACCGGGGAGCTGTTTTTT.

This clonotype showed up just a few times. The chain employs TRBV12-3 or TRBV12-4 and TRBJ1-2; no firm D call. This CDR3 spans 14 amino acids. V shed 3 bases and J shed 4 bases, with 12 bases lying between them. The CDR3 DNA is TGTGCCAGCAGTTTGGCAGGCTTTAGCTATGGCTACACCTTC. This translates into CASSLAGFSYGYTF.

There are many counts of this clonotype. The chain couples TRBV6-2 or TRBV6-3 to TRBJ1-3; the match to TRBD1 covers 7 bases. Germline V gene lookup returns CDR1 MNHEY and CDR2 SVGEGT. The trim removed 4 bases at V and 10 bases at J, leaving 13 bases unmatched. The CDR3 extends over 15 amino acids. This CDR3 is CASSSTGAGSSTIYF. CDR3 nucleotide sequence: TGTGCCAGCAGTTCTACAGGGGCTGGTTCTTCGACCATATATTTT.

This clonotype has more than one count but fewer than ten. This chain links TRBV5-1 with TRBJ2-2; 8 bases line up with TRBD2. The germline V gene has CDR1 SGHRS and CDR2 YFSETQ. The CDR3 runs 15 residues. Losses at the gene ends were 3 bases for V and 6 bases for J; bases not matched to a gene: 7. This CDR3 is CASSSERGRPGELFF. Written as DNA, the CDR3 is TGCGCCAGCAGCTCCGAGCGGGGGCGCCCCGGGGAGCTGTTTTTT.

This clonotype has just a few counts. V usage is TRBV12-3 or TRBV12-4 and J usage is TRBJ1-2, with D maybe TRBD1 (6 bases). CDR3 size: 15 residues. The ends were cut back, 0 bases at V and 5 bases at J, with 13 bases in the middle. The CDR3 loop is CASSLAWDTIYGYTF. The CDR3 region has the DNA TGTGCCAGCAGTTTAGCATGGGACACGATTTATGGCTACACCTTC.